The clone carrying this T cell receptor beta chain was seen a handful of times. The record originates from a study of blood T cells in healthy people across ages. In germline, CDR1 is MNHEY, CDR2 SVGAGI. The ends were cut back, 6 bases at V and 6 bases at J, with 12 bases in the middle. CDR3 length equals 13 residues. The use of a sample-barcoded 5' primer and a J-beta primer mix characterized a second PCR of roughly 6 to 11 cycles. TCRdb ran MiXCR on the 5' RACE reads and lists one entry per CDR3 protein. This sample has around 520,000 distinct CDR3 sequences; about a quarter occur once, and the top ten carry 3.6%. Another study also made use of these data, one on T cells of mothers and their children.

The specimen was blood. The chain is built from TRBV6-5 and TRBJ2-1, with D hard to call. This TCR came from a boy aged 2 to 10 in good health. The DNA for the CDR3 is TGTGCCAGCAGCGAGCCGAGTCTCAATGAGCAGTTCTTC. It translates to CASSEPSLNEQFF.